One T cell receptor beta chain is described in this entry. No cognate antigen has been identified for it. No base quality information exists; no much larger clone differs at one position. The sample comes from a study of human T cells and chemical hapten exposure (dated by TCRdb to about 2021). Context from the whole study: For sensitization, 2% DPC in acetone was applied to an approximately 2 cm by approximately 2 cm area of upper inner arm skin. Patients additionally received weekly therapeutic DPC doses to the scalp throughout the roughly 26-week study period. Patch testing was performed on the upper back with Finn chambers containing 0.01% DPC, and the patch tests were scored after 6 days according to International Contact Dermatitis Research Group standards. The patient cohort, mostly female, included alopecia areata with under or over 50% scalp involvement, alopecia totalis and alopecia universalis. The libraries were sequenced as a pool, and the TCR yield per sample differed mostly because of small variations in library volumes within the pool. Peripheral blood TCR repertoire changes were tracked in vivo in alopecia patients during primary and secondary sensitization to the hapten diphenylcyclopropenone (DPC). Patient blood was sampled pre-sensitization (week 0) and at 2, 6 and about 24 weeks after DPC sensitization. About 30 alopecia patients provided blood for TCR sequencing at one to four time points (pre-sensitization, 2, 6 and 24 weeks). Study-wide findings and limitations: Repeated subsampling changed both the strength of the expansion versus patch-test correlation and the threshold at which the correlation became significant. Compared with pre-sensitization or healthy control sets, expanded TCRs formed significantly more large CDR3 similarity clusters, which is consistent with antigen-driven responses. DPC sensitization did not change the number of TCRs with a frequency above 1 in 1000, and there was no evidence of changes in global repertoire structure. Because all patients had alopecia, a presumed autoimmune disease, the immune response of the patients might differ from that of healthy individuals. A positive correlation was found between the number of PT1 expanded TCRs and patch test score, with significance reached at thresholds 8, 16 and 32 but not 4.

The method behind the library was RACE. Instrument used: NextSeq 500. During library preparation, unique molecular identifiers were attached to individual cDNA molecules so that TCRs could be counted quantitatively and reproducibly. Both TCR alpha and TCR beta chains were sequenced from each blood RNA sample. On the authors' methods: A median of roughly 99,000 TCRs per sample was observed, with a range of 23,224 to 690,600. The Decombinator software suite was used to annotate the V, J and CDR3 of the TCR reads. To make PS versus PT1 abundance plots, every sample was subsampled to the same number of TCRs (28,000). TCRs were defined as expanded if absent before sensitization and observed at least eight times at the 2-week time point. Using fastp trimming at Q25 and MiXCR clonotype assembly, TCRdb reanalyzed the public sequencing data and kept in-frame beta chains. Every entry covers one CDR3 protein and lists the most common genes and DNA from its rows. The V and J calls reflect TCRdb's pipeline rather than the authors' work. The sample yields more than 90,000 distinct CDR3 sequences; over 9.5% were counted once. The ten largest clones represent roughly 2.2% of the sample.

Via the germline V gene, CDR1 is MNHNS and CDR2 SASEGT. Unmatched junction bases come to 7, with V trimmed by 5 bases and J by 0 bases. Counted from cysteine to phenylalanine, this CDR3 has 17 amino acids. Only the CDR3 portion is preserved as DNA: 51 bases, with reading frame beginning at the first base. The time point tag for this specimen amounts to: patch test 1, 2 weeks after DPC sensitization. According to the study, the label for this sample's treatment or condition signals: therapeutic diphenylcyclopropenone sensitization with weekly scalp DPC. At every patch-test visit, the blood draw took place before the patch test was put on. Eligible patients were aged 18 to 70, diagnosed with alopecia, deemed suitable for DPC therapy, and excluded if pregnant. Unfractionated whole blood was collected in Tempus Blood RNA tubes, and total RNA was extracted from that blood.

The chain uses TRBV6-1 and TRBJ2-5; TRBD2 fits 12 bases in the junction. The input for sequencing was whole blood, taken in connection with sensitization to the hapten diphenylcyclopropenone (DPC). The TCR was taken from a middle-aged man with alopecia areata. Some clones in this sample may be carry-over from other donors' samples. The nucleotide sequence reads TGTGCCAGCAGTTCGCGGACTAGCGGGACTAACCAAGAGACCCAGTACTTC. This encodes CASSSRTSGTNQETQYF.